What follows describes a single TCR beta chain. Its antigen remains unidentified. This sample was included in a study of cytomegalovirus exposure and HLA in healthy donors. The PCR was carried out with 60 Vbeta primers and 13 Jbeta primers. Produced via immunoSEQ multiplex PCR; TCRdb's table is partial and in-frame only. The sample carries roughly 93,000 clones, approximately 79% recorded once. V lost 6 bases to trimming and J lost 5 bases; unmatched junction nucleotides: 15. The length of the CDR3 is 17 residues. Per the germline V gene, CDR1 is SNHLY and CDR2 is FYNNEI. Points from the study as a whole: Analysis was carried out at a later point, and it linked a missense DCLRE1C variant to TCR beta V- and J-gene trimming. Relative to the approximately 700-donor mean, N-insertions were reportedly fewer in an Asian-associated ancestry cluster in a later analysis. Later on, an analysis showed TCR association rates differing by HLA locus, with DRB1 the most and HLA-C the fewest.

This rearrangement joins TRBV2 to TRBJ2-5, with TRBD2 identical over 10 bases. Sample: PBMCs. The receptor's source is a male donor in good health and CMV-seronegative. CDR3 nucleotides: TGTGCCAGCAGAAGAGTGTCTAGCGGGAGCCGTGGGGAGACCCAGTACTTC. Translating gives CASRRVSSGSRGETQYF. The variable domain in full, with the rest retrieved from reference TRBV2 and TRBJ2-5, is EPEVTQTPSHQVTQMGQEVILRCVPISNHLYFYWYRQILGQKVEFLVSFYNNEISEKSEIFDDQFSVERPDGSNFTLKIRSTKLEDSAMYFCASRRVSSGSRGETQYFGPGTRLLVL.